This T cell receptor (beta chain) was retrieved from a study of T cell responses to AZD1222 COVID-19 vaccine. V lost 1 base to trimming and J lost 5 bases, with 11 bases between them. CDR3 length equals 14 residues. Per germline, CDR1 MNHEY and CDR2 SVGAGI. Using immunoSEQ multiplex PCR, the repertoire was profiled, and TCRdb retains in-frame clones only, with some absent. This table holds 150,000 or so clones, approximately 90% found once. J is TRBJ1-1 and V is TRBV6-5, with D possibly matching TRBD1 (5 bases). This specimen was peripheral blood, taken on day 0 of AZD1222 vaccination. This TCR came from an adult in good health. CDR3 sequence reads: CASSYFGAGTEAFF. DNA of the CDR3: TGTGCCAGCAGTTACTTTGGGGCGGGAACTGAAGCTTTCTTT.